This TCR beta chain is drawn from a study of blood T cell repertoires in COVID-19. Study context: Both acute and convalescent COVID-19 samples were obtained from the United States, Italy and Spain.

In the authors' methods: Reference gene primer amplification gave estimated nucleated cell counts. Profiling relied on immunoSEQ multiplex PCR, and the TCRdb table lists in-frame clones only, not all of them. The D gene and trimming were derived from the DNA, and the V and J assignments and clone size from that table. The sample records 35,000 to 50,000 clones, 80% to 90% being singletons. Losses at the gene ends were 6 bases for V and 2 bases for J; bases not matched to a gene: 12. The germline V gene has CDR1 MNHEY and CDR2 SMNVEV (reference sequence). This CDR3 is 16 amino acids long. This receptor was obtained from a man between 60 and 70 years old in a cohort sampled during active COVID-19. The gene calls are TRBV27 and TRBJ2-7; 8 bases are shared with TRBD2. What was sequenced was peripheral blood. CDR3 bases: TGTGCCAGCAGCCCGGGCGGGGGGACTGCGGCCTACGAGCAGTACTTC. Encoded protein: CASSPGGGTAAYEQYF.